The clone carrying this TCR beta chain was seen just once. This entry is derived from a study of blood T cell repertoires in COVID-19. Trimming left V 0 bases short and J 4 bases short, with 12 bases between. There are 16 residues in the CDR3. Per the germline V gene, CDR1 is MNHNY and CDR2 is SVGAGI (reference sequence). The authors' processing: The authors estimated nucleated cell counts from reference gene primer amplification. Libraries were prepared by immunoSEQ multiplex PCR; TCRdb keeps only in-frame clonotypes and omits some of them. V, J and clone size reflect that table, while D and trimming were determined from the DNA. The repertoire holds about 220,000 clones, with 70% to 90% as singletons.

This sequence originates from a man over 45 who had recovered from COVID-19. The specimen was peripheral blood. This chain joins TRBV6-6 and TRBJ2-2; no definite D call. CDR3 sequence reads: CASSYSRLVGTGELFF. CDR3 sequence (DNA): TGTGCCAGCAGTTACTCGAGGCTAGTTGGCACCGGGGAGCTGTTTTTT.